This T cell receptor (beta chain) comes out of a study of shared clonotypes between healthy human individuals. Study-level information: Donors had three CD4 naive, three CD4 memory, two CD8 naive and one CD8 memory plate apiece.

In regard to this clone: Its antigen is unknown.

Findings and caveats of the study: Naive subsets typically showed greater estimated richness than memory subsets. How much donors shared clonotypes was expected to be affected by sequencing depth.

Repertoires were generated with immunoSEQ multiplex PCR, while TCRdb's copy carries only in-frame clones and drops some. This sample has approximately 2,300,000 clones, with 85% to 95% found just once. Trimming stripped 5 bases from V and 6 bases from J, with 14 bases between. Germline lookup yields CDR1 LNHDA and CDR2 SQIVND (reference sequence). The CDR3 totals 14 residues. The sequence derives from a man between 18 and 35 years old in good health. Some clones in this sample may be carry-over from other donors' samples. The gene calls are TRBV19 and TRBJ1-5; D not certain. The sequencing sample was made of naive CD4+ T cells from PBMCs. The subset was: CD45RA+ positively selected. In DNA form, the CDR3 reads TGTGCCAGTAGTCCCGGCCGGGCCCGTCAGCCCCAGCATTTT. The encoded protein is CASSPGRARQPQHF. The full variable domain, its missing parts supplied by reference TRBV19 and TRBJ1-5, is DGGITQSPKYLFRKEGQNVTLSCEQNLNHDAMYWYRQDPGQGLRLIYYSQIVNDFQKGDIAEGYSVSREKKESFPLTVTSAQKNPTAFYLCASSPGRARQPQHFGDGTRLSIL.